This TCR beta chain was sequenced for a study of blood T cells in healthy people across ages. Through a sample-barcoded 5' primer and a J-beta primer mix, a second PCR was run for about 6 to 11 cycles. TCRdb used MiXCR to reprocess the 5' RACE reads, holding one entry per CDR3 protein. This sample has around 1,000,000 distinct CDR3 sequences, with roughly a quarter found just once. This same sample was also part of a study on T cells of mothers and their children.

The sequenced material came from blood. The clonotype comes from a girl aged 2-10 years in good health.

The CDR3 DNA sequence: TGCAGTGCTAGAGGTGATGGGTTCAGGATGGGAGATACGCAGTATTTT. It translates to CSARGDGFRMGDTQYF. The V and J genes are TRBV20-1 and TRBJ2-3; D ambiguous. Germline V gene data show CDR1 as DFQATT and CDR2 as SNEGSKA (reference sequence). The CDR3 loop spans 16 amino acids. Trimming left V 1 base short and J 5 bases short, with 19 bases between.